These 5 T cell receptor beta chains were all obtained from the same sample, sequenced in a study of cytomegalovirus exposure and HLA in healthy donors. The PCR had 60 Vbeta and 13 Jbeta primers. This table comes from immunoSEQ multiplex PCR, and its TCRdb copy is limited to in-frame clones, with some not included. The sample has about 210,000 clones; 78% are singletons. Sequencing was performed on PBMCs. The receptors were sampled from a boy younger than 18 in good health and CMV-seronegative.

The chain employs TRBV2 and TRBJ1-2; D gene uncertain. Germline V gene data show CDR1 as SNHLY and CDR2 as FYNNEI. This CDR3 is built from 15 residues. V gave up 2 bases and J gave up 1 base, with 11 bases separating them. The chain's CDR3 is CASSEFGRNNYGYTF. The CDR3 DNA is TGTGCCAGCAGTGAATTCGGCAGGAATAACTATGGCTACACCTTC.

The V and J genes are TRBV11-2 and TRBJ2-7; D call uncertain. The CDR3 runs to 12 residues. Germline V CDR1 and CDR2: SGHAT, FQNNGV. Trimming stripped 3 bases from V and 6 bases from J, with 9 bases between. The CDR3 DNA follows: TGTGCCAGCAGCTTCGGTTTGTTCGAGCAGTACTTC. Amino acids: CASSFGLFEQYF.

The chain has TRBV4-1 and TRBJ2-1, with 7 nucleotides matching TRBD1. The V and J ends lost 0 bases and 5 bases, in that order; junction bases with no gene match: 7. In germline, CDR1 is MGHRA, CDR2 YSYEKL. The CDR3 has 16 residues. In DNA form, the CDR3 reads TGCGCCAGCAGCCAAGATTTGGCAGGGGGTGACAATGAGCAGTTCTTC. This gives the protein CASSQDLAGGDNEQFF.

J is TRBJ2-7 and V is TRBV27; 9 bases agree with TRBD1. CDR1 is MNHEY and CDR2 is SMNVEV in the germline V gene (reference sequence). The CDR3 has 15 residues. Trimming cost V 4 bases and J 1 base; bases outside gene matches: 5. The CDR3 protein is CASSSPQGASYEQYF. DNA for the CDR3: TGTGCCAGCAGTTCACCACAGGGGGCGTCCTACGAGCAGTACTTC.

Only a few counts were recorded for this clone. The chain carries TRBV6-5 and TRBJ2-7, with TRBD1 matching 9 bases. With 4 bases clipped from V and 5 bases from J, the junction kept 6 bases outside the gene matches. The germline gives CDR1 MNHEY, CDR2 SVGAGI. The CDR3 covers 14 residues. CDR3 DNA: TGTGCCAGCAGTTTCGGACAGGGGTCTAACGAGCAGTACTTC. The encoded protein is CASSFGQGSNEQYF.